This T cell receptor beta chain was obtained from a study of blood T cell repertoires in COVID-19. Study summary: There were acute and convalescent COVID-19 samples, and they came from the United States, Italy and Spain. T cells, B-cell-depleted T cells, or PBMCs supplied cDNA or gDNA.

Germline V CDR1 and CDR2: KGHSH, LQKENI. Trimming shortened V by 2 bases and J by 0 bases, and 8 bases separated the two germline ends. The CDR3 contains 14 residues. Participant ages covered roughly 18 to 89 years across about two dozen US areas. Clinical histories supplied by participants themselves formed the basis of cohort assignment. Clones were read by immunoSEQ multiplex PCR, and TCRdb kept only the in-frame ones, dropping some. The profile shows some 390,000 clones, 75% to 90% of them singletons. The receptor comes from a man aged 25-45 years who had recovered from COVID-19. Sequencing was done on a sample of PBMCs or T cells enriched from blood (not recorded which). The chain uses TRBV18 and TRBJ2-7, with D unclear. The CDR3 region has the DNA TGTGCCAGCTCACCAGTGGGCACCTCCTACGAGCAGTACTTC. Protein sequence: CASSPVGTSYEQYF.